The 29 T cell receptor beta chains given below trace back to one sample, sequenced in a study of T-cell reconstitution after alpha-beta-depleted transplantation in children. TCRbeta library preparation incorporated unique molecular identifiers. TCRdb analysed the PCR reads with MiXCR anew, one entry per CDR3 protein. The sample lists 550,000 to 600,000 distinct CDR3 sequences, 20% to 25% occurring once. The sample here was PBMCs, mostly from graft donor cells, taken 360 days after TCRalphabeta/CD19-depleted stem cell transplant. The receptors here all came from a boy in the first two years of life who had a stem cell transplant for acute myeloid leukemia, so the T cells may come from the graft donor.

In this sample, this clonotype turned up many times. The chain couples TRBV6-5 to TRBJ2-2; D is possibly TRBD2 (5 bases). Trimming cost V 0 bases and J 6 bases, with 14 bases left between them. The CDR3 runs to 16 residues. The germline CDR1 and CDR2 sequences are MNHEY and SVGAGI. This CDR3 is CASSYSMLAVAGELFF. As DNA, the CDR3 is TGTGCCAGCAGTTACTCGATGCTAGCTGTGGCCGGGGAGCTGTTTTTT.

This clonotype came up many times. This chain connects TRBV12-3 or TRBV12-4 to TRBJ2-7, with 8 bases lining up with TRBD1. The CDR3 has 13 residues. V shed 3 bases, J shed 2 bases, and the junction held 0 bases outside the gene matches. The CDR3 DNA is TGTGCCAGCAGTTTGACAGGGGCCTACGAGCAGTACTTC. It is translated as CASSLTGAYEQYF.

The rearrangement links TRBV6-1 to TRBJ2-7; possible D gene TRBD2, 5 bases. CDR1 and CDR2 from the germline V gene are MNHNS and SASEGT. There are 16 residues in the CDR3. The V end lost 5 bases, the J end lost 3 bases, and 20 bases lay between the germline ends. CDR3 coding DNA: TGTGCCAGCAGTATCCCCCCGGGATCTGATTTCTACGAGCAGTACGTC. This encodes CASSIPPGSDFYEQYV.

This clonotype showed up just a few times. This chain connects TRBV20-1 to TRBJ2-3; D is perhaps TRBD2 (5 bases). The germline V gene has CDR1 DFQATT and CDR2 SNEGSKA (reference sequence). Trimming removed 6 bases at V and 2 bases at J, with 18 bases between. The CDR3 is 15 amino acids. The CDR3 loop is CSAPSKGVLTDTQYF. In DNA, the CDR3 is TGCAGTGCCCCTAGCAAAGGAGTCCTCACAGATACGCAGTATTTT.

This clonotype was seen many times. The rearrangement links TRBV7-8 to TRBJ2-6, with D hard to call. The germline CDR1 and CDR2 sequences are SGHVS and FQNEAQ. V lost 0 bases, J lost 0 bases, and 9 bases lay in between. The CDR3 contains 17 residues. CDR3 region: CASSLALSPSGANVLTF. Here the CDR3 DNA reads TGTGCCAGCAGCTTAGCCCTGAGTCCCTCTGGGGCCAACGTCCTGACTTTC. Variable domain in full (rest from reference TRBV7-8 and TRBJ2-6): GAGVSQSPRYKVAKRGQDVALRCDPISGHVSLFWYQQALGQGPEFLTYFQNEAQLDKSGLPSDRFFAERPEGSVSTLKIQRTQQEDSAVYLCASSLALSPSGANVLTFGAGSRLTVL.

This clonotype has ten or more counts. This sequence joins TRBV12-3 or TRBV12-4 and TRBJ2-3; unclear D gene. This CDR3 is built from 14 residues. The V gene lost 1 base and the J gene lost 2 bases, with 7 bases spanning the gap. The DNA of the CDR3 is TGTGCCAGCAGTTTAGAACAGACCACAGATACGCAGTATTTT. It is translated as CASSLEQTTDTQYF.

The chain recombines TRBV6-5 with TRBJ2-7; D assignment may be TRBD1 or TRBD2 (5 bases each). With 2 bases removed from V and 0 bases from J, the gap between germline ends came to 11 bases. The germline gives CDR1 MNHEY, CDR2 SVGAGI. The CDR3 contains 15 residues. CDR3 bases: TGTGCCAGCAGTTACGGTTCAGGGAGCTCCTACGAGCAGTACGTC. This sequence encodes CASSYGSGSSYEQYV.

The chain joins TRBV15 to TRBJ2-3; D possibly uses TRBD1 or TRBD2 (6 bases each). The CDR3 spans 16 residues. Trimming stripped 0 bases from V and 0 bases from J, with 10 bases between. Germline loops: CDR1 LNHNV, CDR2 YYDKDF (reference sequence). In DNA, the CDR3 is TGTGCCACCAGCAGAGATCGAGGGGGGAGCACAGATACGCAGTATTTT. It encodes CATSRDRGGSTDTQYF.

Ten or more counts support this clonotype. This chain links TRBV6-2 or TRBV6-3 with TRBJ2-7; 9 positions match TRBD1. CDR3 length equals 15 residues. CDR1 MNHEY and CDR2 SVGEGT come from the germline V gene. The J segment lost 5 bases and the V segment lost 6 bases, leaving 11 bases of the junction unmatched. CDR3 in amino acids: CASRIPGQGLDEQYF. In DNA form, the CDR3 reads TGTGCCAGCAGGATACCGGGACAGGGTCTCGACGAGCAGTACTTC.

This clonotype has more than one count but fewer than ten. Here the CDR3 reads CASSVSHLNANTGELFF. The CDR3 coding sequence is TGTGCCAGCAGCGTAAGCCACCTGAACGCGAACACCGGGGAGCTGTTTTTT. The chain joins TRBV9 to TRBJ2-2; D uncertain. The CDR3 spans 17 residues. CDR1 is SGDLS, CDR2 YYNGEE, per germline. Trimming shortened V by 1 base and J by 0 bases, and 13 bases separated the two germline ends.

The gene calls are TRBV7-2 and TRBJ1-2; the D gene is possibly TRBD1 (5 bases). Per the germline V gene, CDR1 is SGHTA and CDR2 is FQGNSA. The CDR3 consists of 14 residues. Trimming removed 5 bases from V and 3 bases from J, with 13 bases in between. CDR3 sequence (DNA): TGTGCCAGCAGCCGCAGGGTCATCTACTATGGCTACACCTTC. This encodes CASSRRVIYYGYTF.

This sequence joins TRBV29-1 and TRBJ1-5; 10 bases agree with TRBD1. Germline values: CDR1 SQVTM, CDR2 ANQGSEA. Trimming took 6 bases from V and 4 from J; bases not matched to a gene: 3. This CDR3 spans 13 amino acids. CDR3 residues: CSVWDRGNQPQHF. CDR3 bases: TGCAGCGTGTGGGACAGGGGAAATCAGCCCCAGCATTTT. The full variable domain, completed using reference TRBV29-1 and TRBJ1-5, is SAVISQKPSRDICQRGTSLTIQCQVDSQVTMMFWYRQQPGQSLTLIATANQGSEATYESGFVIDKFPISRPNLTFSTLTVSNMSPEDSSIYLCSVWDRGNQPQHFGDGTRLSIL.

The chain is built from TRBV20-1 and TRBJ2-1; 9 positions agree with TRBD2. This CDR3 contains 15 residues. V was pared by 4 bases and J by 5 bases, with 9 bases of the junction left unmatched. Germline V gene sequence: CDR1 DFQATT, CDR2 SNEGSKA (reference sequence). The DNA for the CDR3 is TGCAGTGCTAAAATTTGGGGCGGGGGGGACAATGAGCAGTTCTTC. This encodes CSAKIWGGGDNEQFF.

This clonotype was counted between two and nine times. This chain joins TRBV7-2 and TRBJ2-7; 10 positions agree with TRBD1. J was trimmed by 6 bases and V by 3 bases; bases with no gene match: 5. Germline CDR1 reads SGHTA; CDR2 reads FQGNSA. CDR3 length: 14 amino acids. The CDR3 DNA reads TGTGCCAGCAGCTTCACTGACAGGGGGCGCGAGCAGTACTTC. This gives the protein CASSFTDRGREQYF.

This clonotype was recorded many times. This chain connects TRBV4-1 to TRBJ2-7, with 8 bases matching TRBD1. The CDR3 spans 14 residues. CDR1 MGHRA and CDR2 YSYEKL come from the germline V gene. The trim removed 1 base at V and 7 bases at J, leaving 6 bases unmatched. The CDR3 protein is CASSQGQGTGEQYV. The CDR3, as DNA: TGCGCCAGCAGCCAAGGACAGGGGACGGGGGAGCAGTACGTC.

V is TRBV20-1 and J is TRBJ1-5; 8 nucleotides line up with TRBD1. Trimming removed 4 bases from V and 5 bases from J; junction bases left unmatched: 4. The CDR3 length is 13 residues. Germline V gives CDR1 DFQATT, CDR2 SNEGSKA (reference sequence). CDR3 bases: TGCAGTGCTATTATGACAGGGGATCAGCCCCAGCATTTT. Protein sequence: CSAIMTGDQPQHF.

This clonotype was seen many times. The chain couples TRBV9 to TRBJ1-4; 10 bases line up with TRBD1. V lost 1 base, J lost 8 bases, and 14 bases stayed unmatched. Germline assignment: CDR1 SGDLS and CDR2 YYNGEE. The CDR3 contains 18 residues. The CDR3, as DNA: TGTGCCAGCAGCGTATGGCGTGAAGGGACAGGGGAAAAGGAAAAACTGTTTTTT. This sequence encodes CASSVWREGTGEKEKLFF.

This clonotype was seen many times. This rearrangement joins TRBV6-5 to TRBJ2-1; maybe TRBD2 (6 bases). The germline gives CDR1 MNHEY, CDR2 SVGAGI. The ends were cut back, 0 bases at V and 9 bases at J, with 18 bases in the middle. The length of the CDR3 is 16 residues. Here the CDR3 reads CASSYSSTEDYTEQFF. Written as DNA, the CDR3 is TGTGCCAGCAGTTACTCGAGCACGGAGGACTATACTGAGCAGTTCTTC.

The V gene is TRBV5-1, the J gene TRBJ2-2; weak D call: TRBD1 (6 bases). Germline assignment: CDR1 SGHRS and CDR2 YFSETQ. This CDR3 region has 16 residues. V was trimmed by 3 bases and J by 0 bases, leaving 12 bases between them. The CDR3 reads CASSSDRKANTGELFF. The CDR3 region has the DNA TGCGCCAGCAGCTCCGACAGGAAGGCGAACACCGGGGAGCTGTTTTTT.

This clonotype appeared many times. The chain uses TRBV4-3 and TRBJ2-2; D remains unclear. Germline V gene lookup returns CDR1 LGHNA and CDR2 YSLEER. V lost 4 bases, J lost 1 base, and 10 bases lay in between. This CDR3 region has 15 residues. CDR3 region: CASSRTVWNTGELFF. The CDR3 DNA reads TGCGCCAGCAGCCGCACAGTCTGGAACACCGGGGAGCTGTTTTTT.

The V call is TRBV20-1, the J call TRBJ1-5; D unresolved. Per germline, CDR1 DFQATT and CDR2 SNEGSKA (reference sequence). Trimming left V 5 bases short and J 6 bases short, with 11 bases between. This CDR3 region has 12 residues. The CDR3 protein is CSAPSQSQPQHF. CDR3 DNA sequence: TGCAGTGCTCCTTCCCAAAGTCAGCCCCAGCATTTT.

This clonotype was found a few times. The chain couples TRBV18 to TRBJ2-3; perhaps TRBD2 as D (6 bases). The CDR3 loop spans 14 amino acids. Trimming removed 3 bases from V and 5 bases from J, with 12 bases in between. CDR1 is KGHSH, CDR2 LQKENI, per germline. The DNA for the CDR3 is TGTGCCAGCTCACCCTCCGCGGGGCTAGATACGCAGTATTTT. It is translated as CASSPSAGLDTQYF.

The chain carries TRBV5-1 and TRBJ2-1, with D unresolved. The V and J ends lost 5 bases and 7 bases respectively, with 16 bases between them. This CDR3 region has 14 residues. Germline-derived CDR1 and CDR2 are SGHRS and YFSETQ. CDR3 region: CASSFSADSNEQFF. The CDR3 DNA reads TGCGCCAGCAGTTTCTCGGCAGACTCTAATGAGCAGTTCTTC. Filled out from reference TRBV5-1 and TRBJ2-1, the complete variable domain reads KAGVTQTPRYLIKTRGQQVTLSCSPISGHRSVSWYQQTPGQGLQFLFEYFSETQRNKGNFPGRFSGRQFSNSRSEMNVSTLELGDSALYLCASSFSADSNEQFFGPGTRLTVL.

There are a few counts of this clonotype. The DNA of the CDR3 is TGTGCCAGCAGTGAAACTCAGGGAACGCCCCAGCATTTT. Its protein product is CASSETQGTPQHF. The chain carries TRBV6-1 and TRBJ1-5; tentatively, D is TRBD1 (5 bases). The V end was cut by 2 bases, the J end by 9 bases, with 11 bases between. Per germline, CDR1 MNHNS and CDR2 SASEGT. There are 13 residues in the CDR3.

In this sample, this clonotype turned up a few times. V gene TRBV6-6 combines with J gene TRBJ2-1; possibly TRBD2 for D (5 bases). With 6 bases removed from V and 10 bases from J, the gap between germline ends came to 13 bases. The germline gives CDR1 MNHNY, CDR2 SVGAGI (reference sequence). The CDR3 is 12 residues long. CDR3 protein: CASRSGRGEQFF. CDR3 coding DNA: TGTGCCAGCAGATCCGGACGCGGGGAGCAGTTCTTC.

This clonotype was found a few times. The V and J genes are TRBV12-3 or TRBV12-4 and TRBJ2-2; D is unresolved. V was pared by 10 bases and J by 2 bases, with 5 bases between. The CDR3 length is 11 residues. In DNA, the CDR3 is TGTGCCACCCGTAACACCGGGGAGCTGTTTTTT. It is translated as CATRNTGELFF.

The gene calls are TRBV7-9 and TRBJ2-1; D is perhaps TRBD1 or TRBD2 (5 bases each). The germline V gene encodes CDR1 SEHNR and CDR2 FQNEAQ (reference sequence). The CDR3 extends over 11 amino acids. V gave up 7 bases and J gave up 6 bases, with 7 bases separating them. CDR3 in DNA: TGTGCCAGCAAAGGGACCAATGAGCAGTTCTTC. Translation: CASKGTNEQFF.

The rearrangement links TRBV6-2 or TRBV6-3 to TRBJ2-1; no clear D gene. The germline V gene encodes CDR1 MNHEY and CDR2 SVGEGT. The CDR3 totals 12 residues. Trimming took 0 bases from V and 12 from J, leaving 9 bases between them. CDR3 protein: CASSYSNGWQFF. The CDR3 nucleotides read TGTGCCAGCAGTTACTCGAACGGTTGGCAGTTCTTC.

This clonotype was picked up many times. The chain has TRBV6-4 and TRBJ2-4, with 12 nucleotides matching TRBD2. Trimming removed 5 bases from V and 0 bases from J; junction bases left unmatched: 11. Germline loops: CDR1 MRHNA, CDR2 SNTAGT. The CDR3 totals 19 residues. The CDR3 protein is CASSLRLAGVILAKNIQYF. CDR3 DNA: TGTGCCAGCAGTCTCCGACTAGCGGGGGTGATACTAGCCAAAAACATTCAGTACTTC.